The sequence of this T cell receptor (beta chain) was determined in a study of blood T cell repertoires in COVID-19. Study context: Researchers got acute and convalescent COVID-19 samples from the United States, Italy and Spain. Sources were T cells, B-cell-depleted T cells, or PBMCs; the material itself was cDNA or gDNA.

Per the authors' pipeline: Using reference gene primer amplification, nucleated cell counts were estimated. Profiled with immunoSEQ multiplex PCR; TCRdb holds only in-frame clones, not every one. The V and J calls and clone size are taken from that table; D and trimming were inferred from the DNA. The sample holds under 300,000 clones, more than 65% seen once. With 9 bases clipped from V and 15 bases from J, the junction kept 4 bases outside the gene matches. CDR3 length: 10 amino acids. In germline, CDR1 is SEHNR, CDR2 FQNEAQ (reference sequence). The clonotype comes from a woman in her 40s who had recovered from COVID-19. The chain is built from TRBV7-9 and TRBJ1-6; 8 nucleotides align to TRBD1. Sequencing was performed on peripheral blood. As DNA, the CDR3 is TGTGCCAGTTCGACAGGGGACCTCCACTTT. Translating it yields CASSTGDLHF.